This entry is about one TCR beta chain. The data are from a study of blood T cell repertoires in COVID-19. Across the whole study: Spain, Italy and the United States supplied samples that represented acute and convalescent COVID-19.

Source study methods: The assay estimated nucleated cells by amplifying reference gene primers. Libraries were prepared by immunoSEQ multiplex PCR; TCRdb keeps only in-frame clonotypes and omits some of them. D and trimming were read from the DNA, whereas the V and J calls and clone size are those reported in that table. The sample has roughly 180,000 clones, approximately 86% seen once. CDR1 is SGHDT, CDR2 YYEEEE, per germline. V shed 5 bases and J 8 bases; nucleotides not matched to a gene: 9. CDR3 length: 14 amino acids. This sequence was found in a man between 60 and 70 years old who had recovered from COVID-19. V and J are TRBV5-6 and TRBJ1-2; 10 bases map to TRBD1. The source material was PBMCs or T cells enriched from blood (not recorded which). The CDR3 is CASRFTGTGVGYTF. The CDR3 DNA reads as TGTGCCAGCAGATTCACCGGGACAGGGGTAGGCTACACCTTC.